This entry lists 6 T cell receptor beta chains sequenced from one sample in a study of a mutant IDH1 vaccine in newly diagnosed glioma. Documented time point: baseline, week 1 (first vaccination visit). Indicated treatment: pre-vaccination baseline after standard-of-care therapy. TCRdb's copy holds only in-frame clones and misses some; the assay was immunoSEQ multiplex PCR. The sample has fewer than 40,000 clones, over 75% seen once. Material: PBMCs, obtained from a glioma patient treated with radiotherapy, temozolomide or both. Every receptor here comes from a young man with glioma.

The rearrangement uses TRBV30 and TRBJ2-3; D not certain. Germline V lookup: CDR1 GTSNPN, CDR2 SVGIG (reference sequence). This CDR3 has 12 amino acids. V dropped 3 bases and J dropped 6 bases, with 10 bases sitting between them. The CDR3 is CAWRATGDTQYF. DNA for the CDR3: TGTGCCTGGAGGGCGACTGGGGATACGCAGTATTTT.

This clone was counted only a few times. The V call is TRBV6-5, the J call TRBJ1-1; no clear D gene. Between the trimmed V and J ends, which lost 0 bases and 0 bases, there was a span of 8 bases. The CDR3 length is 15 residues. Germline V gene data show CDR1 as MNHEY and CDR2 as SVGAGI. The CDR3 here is CASSYSMAMNTEAFF. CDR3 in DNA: TGTGCCAGCAGTTACTCGATGGCAATGAACACTGAAGCTTTCTTT.

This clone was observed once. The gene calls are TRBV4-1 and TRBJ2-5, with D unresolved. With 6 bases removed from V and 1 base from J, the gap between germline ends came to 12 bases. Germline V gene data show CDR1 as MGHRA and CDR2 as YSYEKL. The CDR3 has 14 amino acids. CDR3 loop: CASRTNDFQETQYF. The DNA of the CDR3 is TGCGCCAGCAGAACGAACGATTTCCAAGAGACCCAGTACTTC.

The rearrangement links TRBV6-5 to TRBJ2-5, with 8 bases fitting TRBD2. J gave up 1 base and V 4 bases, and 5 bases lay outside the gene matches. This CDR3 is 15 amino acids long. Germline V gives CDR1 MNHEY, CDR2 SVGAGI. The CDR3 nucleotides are TGTGCCAGCAGTTCCTTCGGGGGGGGCCAAGAGACCCAGTACTTC. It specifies CASSSFGGGQETQYF.

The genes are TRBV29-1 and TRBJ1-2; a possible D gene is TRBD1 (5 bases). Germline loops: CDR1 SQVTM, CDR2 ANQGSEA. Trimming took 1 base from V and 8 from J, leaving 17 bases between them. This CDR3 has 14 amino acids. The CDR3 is CSVEGLGGSMGYTF. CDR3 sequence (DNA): TGCAGCGTTGAAGGCTTGGGGGGATCTATGGGCTACACCTTC. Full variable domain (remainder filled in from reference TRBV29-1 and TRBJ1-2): SAVISQKPSRDICQRGTSLTIQCQVDSQVTMMFWYRQQPGQSLTLIATANQGSEATYESGFVIDKFPISRPNLTFSTLTVSNMSPEDSSIYLCSVEGLGGSMGYTFGSGTRLTVV.

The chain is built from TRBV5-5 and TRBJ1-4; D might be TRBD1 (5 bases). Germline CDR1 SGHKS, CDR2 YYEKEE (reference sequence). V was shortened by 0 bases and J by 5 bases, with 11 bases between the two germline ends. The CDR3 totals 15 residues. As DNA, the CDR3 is TGTGCCAGCAGCTTGGTTTCGTCAGGGAATGAAAAACTGTTTTTT. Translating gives CASSLVSSGNEKLFF.